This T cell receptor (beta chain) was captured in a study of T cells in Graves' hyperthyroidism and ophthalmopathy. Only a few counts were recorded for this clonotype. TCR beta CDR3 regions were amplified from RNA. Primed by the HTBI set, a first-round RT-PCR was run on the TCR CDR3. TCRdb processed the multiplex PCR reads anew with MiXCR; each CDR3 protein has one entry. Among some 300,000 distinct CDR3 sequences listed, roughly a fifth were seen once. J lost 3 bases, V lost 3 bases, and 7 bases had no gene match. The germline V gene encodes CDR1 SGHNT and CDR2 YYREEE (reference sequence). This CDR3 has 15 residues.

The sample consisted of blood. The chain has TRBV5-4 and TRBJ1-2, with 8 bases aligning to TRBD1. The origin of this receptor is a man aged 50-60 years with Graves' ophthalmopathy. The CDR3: CASSSGGTGDYGYTF. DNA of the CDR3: TGTGCCAGCAGCTCGGGCGGGACAGGAGACTATGGCTACACCTTC.